This is a list of T cell receptor beta chains from one sample in a study of early T cells in non-severe SARS-CoV-2 infection. Each CDR3 protein gets one entry after TCRdb re-called the 5' RACE reads with MiXCR. Of tens of thousands of distinct CDR3 sequences detected, around 18% appear once; the ten largest clones hold roughly 10%. The sequencing used whole blood, collected at baseline. All receptors derive from an adult who was a healthcare worker with PCR-confirmed SARS-CoV-2 infection or an uninfected control (not recorded which). Both conserved end residues are part of each CDR3. A D gene is named only where the DNA matches it firmly. Rows give clone size only sometimes, using once, few, many, or a class for an expanded clone.

d_call j_call clone_size v_call cdr3_aa cdr3_nt
- TRBJ2-2 few TRBV6-2/TRBV6-3 CASSYPSRGYTGELFF TGTGCCAGCAGTTACCCCAGTAGGGGATACACCGGGGAGCTGTTTTTT
- TRBJ2-5 - TRBV14 CASSQQGRETQYF TGTGCCAGCAGCCAACAGGGGCGAGAGACCCAGTACTTC
- TRBJ2-3 - TRBV5-4 CASSFGGGSTDTQYF TGTGCCAGCAGCTTTGGCGGGGGCAGCACAGATACGCAGTATTTT
- TRBJ1-1 - TRBV18 CASSPAGNTEAFF TGTGCCAGCTCACCAGCCGGGAACACTGAAGCTTTCTTT
TRBD1 TRBJ2-1 few TRBV5-4 CASSLNRGPSTYNEQFF TGTGCCAGCAGCTTGAACAGGGGACCCTCAACCTACAATGAGCAGTTCTTC
TRBD2 TRBJ2-7 - TRBV20-1 CSARRETSSYEQYF TGCAGTGCTAGGCGGGAGACAAGCTCCTACGAGCAGTACTTC
- TRBJ1-1 many TRBV12-3/TRBV12-4 CASSLIRGWAEAFF TGTGCCAGCAGTTTAATCAGGGGTTGGGCTGAAGCTTTCTTT
- TRBJ1-1 few TRBV20-1 CSASWDFDNSEAFF TGCAGTGCTAGTTGGGACTTTGATAACTCTGAAGCTTTCTTT
- TRBJ2-6 few TRBV7-6 CASSLAGTESSANVLTF TGTGCCAGCAGCTTAGCGGGGACGGAGAGTTCGGCCAACGTCCTGACTTTC
TRBD2 TRBJ2-7 many TRBV5-1 CASSLEREGLYEQYF TGCGCCAGCAGCTTGGAACGGGAGGGCTTATACGAGCAGTACTTC
- TRBJ2-5 few TRBV14 CASSQMTGGGETQYF TGTGCCAGCAGCCAAATGACAGGCGGTGGGGAGACCCAGTACTTC
TRBD2 TRBJ2-3 - TRBV7-8 CASSLTSGRWDTQYF TGTGCCAGCAGCCTTACTAGCGGGAGGTGGGATACGCAGTATTTT
- TRBJ1-1 few TRBV7-9 CASRFPGQNTEAFF TGTGCCAGCAGGTTTCCGGGACAGAACACTGAAGCTTTCTTT
- TRBJ2-6 few TRBV27 CASSYSPGANVLTF TGTGCCAGCAGTTACAGCCCTGGGGCCAACGTCCTGACTTTC
- TRBJ2-7 - TRBV28 CASSTSSYEQYF TGTGCCAGCAGTACCAGTTCCTACGAGCAGTACTTC
- TRBJ2-1 few TRBV4-2 CASSQDGVEQFF TGTGCCAGCAGCCAAGACGGAGTTGAGCAGTTCTTC
- TRBJ2-6 many TRBV10-2 CASSEARSSGANVLTF TGCGCCAGCAGTGAGGCCCGATCCTCTGGGGCCAACGTCCTGACTTTC
TRBD1 TRBJ1-4 - TRBV29-1 CSVKTGSANEKLFF TGCAGCGTTAAGACAGGGTCAGCTAATGAAAAACTGTTTTTT
- TRBJ2-5 many TRBV20-1 CSARDQREMGETQYF TGCAGTGCTAGAGATCAGAGGGAGATGGGAGAGACCCAGTACTTC
TRBD2 TRBJ2-7 - TRBV20-1 CSAMSPRGSLGTYEQYF TGCAGTGCGATGTCTCCGCGGGGGAGCTTAGGGACCTACGAGCAGTACTTC
- TRBJ2-1 few TRBV7-9 CASSRGEVWTAYNEQFF TGTGCCAGCAGCCGAGGGGAGGTCTGGACAGCGTACAATGAGCAGTTCTTC
- TRBJ2-3 - TRBV5-4 CASSLGRQYTDTQYF TGTGCCAGCAGCTTGGGGCGACAATACACAGATACGCAGTATTTT
- TRBJ2-7 - TRBV2 CASRPRGYSYEQYF TGTGCCAGCAGACCCCGGGGCTACTCCTACGAGCAGTACTTC
TRBD1 TRBJ2-7 - TRBV7-2 CASSFGGQAYEQYF TGTGCCAGCAGCTTCGGGGGACAGGCCTACGAGCAGTACTTC
- TRBJ2-7 few TRBV2 CASTGARTYEQYF TGTGCCAGCACAGGGGCTCGAACCTACGAGCAGTACTTC
- TRBJ2-3 - TRBV2 CASSDVGSHTDTQYF TGTGCCAGCAGTGATGTGGGGAGTCACACAGATACGCAGTATTTT
- TRBJ2-7 many TRBV19 CASSIGGLSYEQYF TGTGCCAGTAGTATCGGGGGACTCTCCTACGAGCAGTACTTC
TRBD2 TRBJ2-1 many TRBV11-2 CASSRDYGGDEQFF TGTGCCAGCAGCCGGGACTACGGCGGGGATGAGCAGTTCTTC
- TRBJ1-1 few TRBV28 CASSPRTLRNTEAFF TGTGCCAGCAGTCCCCGGACCCTGAGGAACACTGAAGCTTTCTTT